The rows below give T cell receptor beta chains drawn from one sample of a study of shared clonotypes between healthy human individuals. The assay was immunoSEQ multiplex PCR, and TCRdb's table has in-frame clones only and misses some. The data show some 1.1 million clones, roughly 80% seen once. The sequenced material came from memory CD4+ T cells from PBMCs. The receptor source for this set is a man aged 18 to 29 in good health. Some clones in this sample may be carry-over from other donors' samples. CDR3s include the opening cysteine and the closing phenylalanine or tryptophan. Each record gives: CDR3 protein, CDR3 DNA, clone size, V gene, D gene, J gene. The D gene is left open where the match is weak. Not all rows give a size; the values are once, few, many and, for expanded clones, a class.

CDR3: CASCGGTWLNEQYF
DNA: TGTGCCAGCTGTGGAGGTACTTGGTTGAACGAGCAGTACTTC
size: .
V: TRBV28
D: .
J: TRBJ2-7

CDR3: CASTRQMNTEAFF
DNA: TGTGCCAGCACCAGGCAGATGAACACTGAAGCTTTCTTT
size: .
V: TRBV14
D: .
J: TRBJ1-1

CDR3: CASSESFFTTGASGPFNEKLFF
DNA: TGTGCCAGCAGTGAGAGCTTCTTTACCACAGGGGCAAGTGGCCCGTTTAATGAAAAACTGTTTTTT
size: .
V: TRBV2
D: TRBD1
J: TRBJ1-4

CDR3: CASRGLAGENEQFF
DNA: TGTGCCAGCAGGGGACTAGCGGGAGAAAATGAGCAGTTCTTC
size: .
V: TRBV2
D: TRBD2
J: TRBJ2-1

CDR3: CASSLHGASTDTQYF
DNA: TGTGCCAGCTCACTGCACGGGGCTAGCACAGATACGCAGTATTTT
size: .
V: TRBV18
D: .
J: TRBJ2-3

CDR3: CASSLGALQGPNEKLFF
DNA: TGCGCCAGCAGCTTGGGAGCCTTACAGGGGCCTAATGAAAAACTGTTTTTT
size: .
V: TRBV5-1
D: TRBD1
J: TRBJ1-4

CDR3: CASSFSGQLIYEQYF
DNA: TGTGCCAGCAGCTTTTCAGGACAGTTAATATACGAGCAGTACTTC
size: .
V: TRBV5-6
D: .
J: TRBJ2-7

CDR3: CASSPWTEKRNTIYF
DNA: TGTGCCAGCAGCCCGTGGACAGAGAAGAGAAACACCATATATTTT
size: .
V: TRBV5-6
D: .
J: TRBJ1-3

CDR3: CASNARQGGYNEQFF
DNA: TGTGCCAGCAACGCCAGACAGGGAGGGTACAATGAGCAGTTCTTC
size: .
V: TRBV7-2
D: .
J: TRBJ2-1

CDR3: CASSFRQNSPLHF
DNA: TGTGCCAGCAGCTTTCGACAGAATTCACCCCTCCACTTT
size: once
V: TRBV5-6
D: .
J: TRBJ1-6

CDR3: CAWSLGGQNSPLHF
DNA: TGTGCCTGGAGCCTCGGGGGGCAGAATTCACCCCTCCACTTT
size: once
V: TRBV30
D: .
J: TRBJ1-6

CDR3: CASSLDLYEQYF
DNA: TGCGCCAGCAGCCTAGACTTGTACGAGCAGTACTTC
size: .
V: TRBV5-1
D: .
J: TRBJ2-7

CDR3: CASSLVGTGGGGYTF
DNA: TGTGCCAGCAGCTTGGTCGGGACAGGGGGCGGTGGCTACACCTTC
size: .
V: TRBV5-5
D: TRBD1
J: TRBJ1-2

CDR3: CASGGYTEAFF
DNA: TGTGCCAGTGGGGGGTACACTGAAGCTTTCTTT
size: .
V: TRBV2
D: .
J: TRBJ1-1

CDR3: CASSLSRTSGYNEQFF
DNA: TGTGCCAGCAGCTTGAGCCGGACTAGCGGGTACAATGAGCAGTTCTTC
size: .
V: TRBV7-9
D: TRBD2
J: TRBJ2-1

CDR3: CASSLQGRMYEQYF
DNA: TGCGCCAGCAGCTTACAGGGAAGGATGTACGAGCAGTACTTC
size: once
V: TRBV5-1
D: .
J: TRBJ2-7

CDR3: CASTLGGEHQPQHF
DNA: TGTGCCAGCACTTTAGGGGGGGAGCATCAGCCCCAGCATTTT
size: .
V: TRBV28
D: .
J: TRBJ1-5

CDR3: CASSTGAGVREQYF
DNA: TGTGCCAGTAGTACAGGAGCGGGAGTGAGGGAGCAGTACTTC
size: .
V: TRBV19
D: TRBD2
J: TRBJ2-7